This T cell receptor (beta chain) was sequenced during a study of cytomegalovirus exposure and HLA in healthy donors (dated by TCRdb to the late 2010s). As for the study more broadly: An earlier analysis of some 600 of the donors reported 250 to 300 Gb of sequence data and 95 million to 120 million unique TCR beta sequences obtained from about 179 million T cells. To predict cytomegalovirus infection status, the study combined high-throughput TCR immunosequencing, statistical association of individual TCRs with disease status, and machine learning. The study aimed to test whether signatures of past pathogen exposure could be identified by cataloging public T cell receptors. HLA typing covered class I and class II loci at four-digit resolution. Along with the approximately 700-subject first cohort, a separate validation cohort of about 110 different subjects was used. Several DR-DQ haplotypes were treated as single units for association and clustering because of strong linkage in the cohort. Donor age, sex, ethnicity and CMV serostatus were compiled alongside the repertoire data. Using immunosequencing, the study profiled T cell repertoires from about 610 subjects and related those repertoires to cytomegalovirus serostatus. The later analysis used no new phenotypic data to find candidate immune exposures, relying instead on TCR beta sequences and their occurrence across donors. Among about 390 genotyped donors of the cohort, an average of 235,054 unique TCR beta nucleotide sequences were sequenced per donor, about a sixth of them non-productive. The number of typed donors differed by locus: roughly 620-630 for A, B, C, DRB1 and DQB1; 522 for DQA1; about 600 for DPA1; and roughly 450 for DPB1. In a later analysis, previously published TCR beta repertoires from several hundred donors were re-analyzed and high-resolution HLA genotyping was added so that TCR occurrence patterns could be studied. Genome-wide SNP genotypes for about 60% of the 666 donors were used in a later genetic analysis, which treated that subset as a discovery cohort. An early release that covered more than 550 HLA-typed donors contained approximately 300 gigabases of sequencing data and tens of millions of unique TCR sequences. Among the approximately 400 genotyped donors, around 81% belonged to the genetic ancestry cluster associated with self-reported Caucasian donors. In an earlier analysis of 587 of the donors, high-throughput TCR beta sequencing was used to judge whether each TCR beta V gene segment behaved as functional or pseudogenic. Every discovery cohort repertoire had been produced on one sequencing platform.

For this clone: The antigen this receptor binds is unknown. Base-call qualities are not available, and no considerably larger clone is one nucleotide away.

The library was prepared using the immunoSEQ multiplex PCR assay. A mixture of 60 forward primers for TCR Vbeta segments and 13 reverse primers for TCR Jbeta segments was used in the multiplex PCR. The CDR3 region of rearranged TCR beta genes was amplified from genomic DNA by a multiplex PCR assay. Amplified TCR beta libraries were sequenced as 87-base-pair reads on the Illumina HiSeq System. Turning to the authors' computational methods: Across the 670 or so repertoires, a later analysis counted about 81 million unique TCR beta chains, roughly 11 million of which were shared by at least two donors. Raw reads were error-corrected and collapsed into unique sequences with a nearest-neighbor algorithm that merged closely related sequences to remove PCR and sequencing errors. V, D and J gene segments were assigned by aligning CDR3 sequences to IMGT reference sequences. For a sequence to be retained, a match of at least six nucleotides to both a V gene segment and a J gene segment was required. A rearrangement was called productive if the CDR3 had no stop codons and remained in frame with V and J, and every other rearrangement was called non-productive. Following IMGT convention, CDR3 was defined as the stretch from the second conserved V-encoded cysteine up to the conserved J-encoded phenylalanine. The earlier analysis of a few hundred of the donors excluded any sequence lacking an unambiguous match to a single V gene segment. An earlier analysis of a few hundred of the donors classified V segments as functional when productive rearrangements were above 56.7% and as segregating when the standard deviation between donors was above 5%. A statistical classification framework was developed to diagnose cytomegalovirus status using the catalog of TCR beta chain sequences. V and J gene assignment, in a later analysis, came from comparing TCR nucleotide sequences with IMGT/GENE-DB human TR gene sequences. Using the TCRdist pipeline, a later analysis assigned CDR3 sequences along with most-parsimonious VDJ recombination scenarios. In a later analysis, each TCR beta chain was defined by its CDR3 amino acid sequence together with its V-gene family, and reads without a unique V-gene family were excluded. A later analysis removed 592 highly shared, low-generation-probability nucleotide sequences to deal with suspected cross-contamination and a sequencing artifact. For each public chain, a later analysis derived a clonal expansion index from normalized ranks of inferred template counts within each repertoire. In a later analysis, generation probabilities were computed using a VDJ recombination model fitted to out-of-frame rearrangements, and the results were checked against IGoR. In a later analysis, TCR-TCR, TCR-HLA and TCR-CMV co-occurrence was scored with hypergeometric tests, and a repertoire-size bias correction was applied to TCR pairs. False discovery rates were estimated in a later analysis by permuting HLA or CMV assignments 20 times. In a later analysis, co-occurring TCRs were grouped using DBSCAN, and TCRdist sequence similarity was added for clustering within HLA-allele-positive subsets. Repertoires with fewer than 30,000 or more than 120,000 public chains, plus five repertoires with anomalous nucleotide sharing, were excluded from co-occurrence clustering. TCRdb holds this immuneACCESS table with in-frame rearrangements only. Some clones are missing; in checked studies, unresolved V genes explain under half, and the rest has no known cause. V, J and clone size derive from that table, while D and trimming were established from the DNA sequence. This sample gives around 130,000 clones in total; less than 75% of them show up just once. Clones ranked in the top ten supply roughly 2.1% of the sample.

In total, 666 healthy bone marrow donors made up the cohort. Cohort members were all nominally healthy when sampled, although unrecorded immune exposures were likely present. The donor was CMV seropositive and was included in the group of 270 or so seropositive cohort members. A peripheral blood sample was collected from each donor, and TCR beta sequencing was performed on peripheral blood mononuclear cells. Genomic DNA was extracted from the blood cell samples with the Qiagen DNeasy Blood Extraction Kit. Study-wide conclusions, independent of this receptor: Sequencing depth was assumed to be roughly uniform across donors in the presence/absence analyses, though that assumption may not hold. Most CMV-associated TCR beta chains appeared to be HLA-restricted in a later analysis, and the HLA associations seemed to be driven largely by CMV exposure. Specific HLA alleles were associated with over 15,000 TCR beta sequences at a false discovery rate of 0.05 in a later analysis. Several of the top co-occurrence clusters appeared to be linked to parvovirus B19, influenza, CMV and Epstein-Barr virus, according to a later analysis. Immune exposure information for the cohort was limited to CMV serostatus. In an earlier analysis of 587 of the donors, most TCR beta V segments appeared in productive rearrangements about 87% or about 30% of the time, broadly matching IMGT annotations. Only TCR beta chains were sequenced in this cohort, and the absence of alpha or paired-chain data limited detectable features. A later genetic analysis associated a missense DCLRE1C variant with V-gene and J-gene trimming of TCR beta chains, and an independent cohort replicated the association. Because some donors lacked HLA typing at each locus, the association tests relied only on the typed subset. Because counts were too low, seventeen rarely observed V segments, including chromosome 9 orphons, were excluded from the earlier analysis of several hundred of the donors. Correlated functional status among segregating V segments might reflect linkage disequilibrium, but an unknown experimental factor could not be ruled out. In a later analysis, HLA-associated TCR beta chains were found to be more clonally expanded and to have lower generation probabilities than equally common non-associated chains. A cluster of highly shared sequence variants was judged likely to be a technical artifact of the sequencing pipeline. Strong co-occurrence of HLA alleles, especially DR and DQ, made assigning TCR associations to individual alleles difficult. A further reported finding was that TCR beta sequences accurately predicted the HLA-A and HLA-B alleles for most subjects in the first cohort. While some public TCRs were present in many individuals, most TCR sequences turned up only very rarely across donors. Compared with the approximately 600-donor mean, donors in an Asian-associated ancestry cluster had fewer N-insertions in productive TCRs, according to a later genetic analysis. In vitro tests confirmed that a few of the cytomegalovirus-associated TCR beta chains recognize cytomegalovirus antigens. It was suggested by the authors that the approach could potentially be generalized to other disease states and immunological phenotypes. In a later analysis, TCR association rates were found to vary across HLA loci, with the most associated TCRs seen for DRB1 alleles and the fewest for HLA-C alleles. A total of roughly 160 TCR beta chains were listed by the study as associated with cytomegalovirus. In both the original and validation cohorts, the classifier was reported to diagnose cytomegalovirus status with high specificity and sensitivity. Some IMGT-functional V segments, including TRBV6-2 and TRBV6-3, could not be distinguished by the 87-base-pair reads and were therefore excluded.

As encoded in the germline V gene (reference sequence), CDR1 is LNHDA while CDR2 is SQIVND. V is pruned by 5 bases and J by 1 base, leaving 5 bases of the junction without a gene match. The CDR3 goes from the cysteine to the phenylalanine over 15 residues. The kept DNA is CDR3 alone, 45 bases in frame from the first base. The chain is made from TRBV19 and TRBJ2-3, and TRBD2 aligns with 8 junction nucleotides. The receptor's source is a woman in her 40s in good health and CMV-seropositive. The sequenced material came from PBMCs. The CDR3 reads CASSSVAGRTDTQYF. Here is the DNA: TGTGCCAGTAGTTCCGTAGCGGGGCGCACAGATACGCAGTATTTT.